Below, one T cell receptor (beta chain) is given with its context. Its antigen is not known. Donors sampled were nominally healthy, though unrecorded immune exposures were likely. The PCR employed 60 Vbeta primers together with 13 Jbeta primers. Profiled with immunoSEQ multiplex PCR; TCRdb holds only in-frame clones, not every one. The sample holds 100,000 to 120,000 clones, more than 65% seen once. The entry originates in a study of cytomegalovirus exposure and HLA in healthy donors. Whole-study results and caveats: Reports credit the classifier with highly specific, highly sensitive diagnosis of cytomegalovirus status.

CDR3 size: 14 residues. CDR1 and CDR2 (germline): SGHVS, FNYEAQ. The rearrangement links TRBV7-6 to TRBJ2-5, with TRBD1 matching over 7 bases. The better agreement between TRBJ2-7 and the DNA end casts doubt on the J call. The source is a young man in good health and CMV-seropositive. Material: PBMCs. The CDR3 nucleotides read TGTGCCAGCAGCCCCCCAGGACAGGCCTACGAGCAGTACTTC. This sequence encodes CASSPPGQAYEQYF.